This T cell receptor (beta chain) emerged from a study of shared clonotypes between healthy human individuals. The CDR3 is 15 residues long. The V and J ends lost 0 bases and 6 bases respectively, with 13 bases between them. CDR1 and CDR2 from the germline V gene are SGDLS and YYNGEE. Some clones are missing from TCRdb's copy, which holds only in-frame ones; the method was immunoSEQ multiplex PCR. In the table there are about 2.3 million clones, about 90% of which are singletons. The specimen was naive CD4+ T cells from PBMCs. Subset denoted: CD45RA+ positively selected. The TCR was taken from a man between 18 and 29 years old in good health. Some clones in this sample may be carry-over from other donors' samples. V and J are TRBV9 and TRBJ2-1; D might be TRBD2 (5 bases). CDR3 nucleotide sequence: TGTGCCAGCAGCGTAGATGGGATACGGGGCAATGAGCAGTTCTTC. This encodes CASSVDGIRGNEQFF.